These 22 T cell receptor beta chains originate from one sample sequenced in a study of memory CD8 T cells in hepatitis C reinfection. The repertoire was sequenced with immunoSEQ multiplex PCR; TCRdb's copy has only in-frame clones and lacks some. Found here are under 50,000 clones, approximately 88% of them singletons; the top ten hold under 1.5%. Regarding time point: peak reinfection, 3 to 8 weeks after reinfection detection. Sorted cells were sequenced directly ex vivo without any in vitro expansion. The source material was naive CD8+ T cells sorted from blood. The source of these receptors is a man between 18 and 29 years old with hepatitis C virus infection.

This clone is a singleton in its sample. The CDR3 DNA reads as TGTGCCAGCAGTTTCGGTAGCGGGAGCTACGAGCAGTACTTC. Amino acid sequence: CASSFGSGSYEQYF. The V gene is TRBV27, the J gene TRBJ2-7, with 9 bases lining up with TRBD2. V trimming: 3 bases; J trimming: 3 bases; junction bases outside the gene matches: 3. CDR1 and CDR2 (germline): MNHEY, SMNVEV (reference sequence). This CDR3 comprises 14 residues.

This clone was found once. V usage is TRBV9 and J usage is TRBJ2-5, with 7 nucleotides matching TRBD2. The CDR3 has 15 amino acids. From germline, CDR1 is SGDLS and CDR2 YYNGEE. After removal of 3 bases from V and 11 bases from J, the junction contained 16 bases not matched to a gene. The CDR3 spells CASSGGGLRGERQYF. The CDR3, as DNA: TGTGCCAGCAGCGGGGGAGGGTTACGAGGGGAACGGCAGTACTTC.

This chain joins TRBV20-1 and TRBJ2-7, with D perhaps TRBD2 (6 bases). The CDR3 spans 11 residues. From germline, CDR1 is DFQATT and CDR2 SNEGSKA (reference sequence). Deletions cut 3 bases from V and 3 bases from J, with 6 bases between. CDR3 in amino acids: CSARTSYEQYF. DNA for the CDR3: TGCAGTGCTAGGACTAGCTACGAGCAGTACTTC.

The gene calls are TRBV19 and TRBJ2-7; no clear D gene. Germline-derived CDR1 and CDR2 are LNHDA and SQIVND (reference sequence). This CDR3 region has 14 residues. Trimming cost V 10 bases and J 3 bases, with 19 bases left between them. As DNA, the CDR3 is TGTGCCACACGTCCGGGTCCTCTGGACTACGAGCAGTACTTC. It codes for CATRPGPLDYEQYF.

The chain is built from TRBV29-1 and TRBJ2-1; D unresolved. Trimming pared 3 bases from V and 7 bases from J, leaving 16 bases between. Germline V gene sequence: CDR1 SQVTM, CDR2 ANQGSEA. This CDR3 is built from 14 residues. CDR3 bases: TGCAGCGTTGATTCGCCCCCAACTGCTAATGAGCAGTTCTTC. It translates to CSVDSPPTANEQFF.

A word on this clone: An end of the junction does not agree with germline; a read error may underlie this. This sequence joins TRBV11-2 and TRBJ2-1; D unresolved. The length of the CDR3 is 16 residues. Germline loops: CDR1 SGHAT, CDR2 FQNNGV. For the CDR3, the DNA is TGTGCCAGCAGCTTAGTGCCGGAGAGCTCCTACGATGAGCAGTTCTTC. This encodes CASSLVPESSYDEQFF.

This chain uses TRBV10-2 with TRBJ2-7; TRBD1 agrees at 7 bases. The V and J ends lost 5 bases and 4 bases, in that order; junction bases with no gene match: 5. The CDR3 has 13 amino acids. CDR1 is WSHSY and CDR2 is SAAADI in the germline V gene. CDR3 in DNA: TGCGCCAGCAGTTCCGGGACAGAGTACGAGCAGTACGTC. It translates to CASSSGTEYEQYV.

The chain employs TRBV5-6 and TRBJ1-1, with D possibly TRBD1 on 5 matching bases. V was pared by 0 bases and J by 1 base, with 7 bases between. The CDR3 has 14 residues. In germline, CDR1 is SGHDT, CDR2 YYEEEE. As DNA, the CDR3 is TGTGCCAGCAGCTTGGCCACAGGGAACACTGAAGCTTTCTTT. Encoded protein: CASSLATGNTEAFF.

The chain links TRBV6-5 to TRBJ1-1, with a weak D call TRBD1 (5 bases). V was trimmed by 4 bases and J by 0 bases, leaving 6 bases between them. Per the germline V gene, CDR1 is MNHEY and CDR2 is SVGAGI. CDR3 length: 13 amino acids. The CDR3 DNA reads TGTGCCAGCAGTTTAGGGGTGAACACTGAAGCTTTCTTT. Translated, it gives CASSLGVNTEAFF.

The gene calls are TRBV19 and TRBJ1-2; D perhaps matches TRBD1 (5 bases). CDR3 length: 14 amino acids. The germline V gene has CDR1 LNHDA and CDR2 SQIVND (reference sequence). The ends were cut back, 5 bases at V and 5 bases at J, with 15 bases in the middle. DNA of the CDR3: TGTGCCAGTAGTTCCCAGGGCCTCCGGTATGGCTACACCTTC. The encoded protein is CASSSQGLRYGYTF.

The chain recombines TRBV15 with TRBJ2-5, with D perhaps TRBD2 (5 bases). CDR3 length: 14 residues. The V gene lost 5 bases and the J gene lost 2 bases, with 12 bases spanning the gap. The V gene's germline CDR1 is LNHNV and CDR2 YYDKDF (reference sequence). CDR3 region: CATSPSRGQETQYF. The CDR3 nucleotides are TGTGCCACCAGCCCGAGCCGGGGACAAGAGACCCAGTACTTC.

This chain uses TRBV6-5 with TRBJ1-1; D is undetermined. V was cut by 1 base and J by 4 bases, with 10 bases left in between. CDR3 length: 14 residues. CDR1 MNHEY and CDR2 SVGAGI come from the germline V gene. CDR3 in DNA: TGTGCCAGCAGTTACTATGGTGGGAGCACTGAAGCTTTCTTT. Protein product: CASSYYGGSTEAFF.

In its sample, this clone was seen once. The chain combines TRBV6-5 with TRBJ2-7, with D maybe TRBD1 (5 bases). V was pared by 2 bases and J by 4 bases, with 6 bases between. Germline V gives CDR1 MNHEY, CDR2 SVGAGI. The CDR3 consists of 12 residues. The CDR3 DNA is TGTGCCAGCAGTTACGACAGTTACGAGCAGTACTTC. It encodes CASSYDSYEQYF.

Details on this clone: Sequence at one end of the junction differs from germline and may be a read error. The rearrangement joins TRBV6-5 to TRBJ2-2; no reliable D call. Germline CDR1 and CDR2: MNHEY and SVGAGI. The length of the CDR3 is 14 residues. The CDR3, as DNA: TGTGCCGGCAGTTACCAGGCTCTGGCCGGGGAGCTGTTTTTT. Encoded protein: CAGSYQALAGELFF.

The rearrangement joins TRBV13 to TRBJ2-1; D may be TRBD2 (6 bases). Between the trimmed V and J ends, which lost 5 bases and 2 bases, there was a span of 19 bases. Germline CDR1 reads PRHDT; CDR2 reads FYEKMQ (reference sequence). The CDR3 has 17 residues. Written as DNA, the CDR3 is TGTGCCAGCAGCGATATGGGGGGAACGTCCCCCTACAATGAGCAGTTCTTC. Translation: CASSDMGGTSPYNEQFF. Filled out from reference TRBV13 and TRBJ2-1, the complete variable domain reads AAGVIQSPRHLIKEKRETATLKCYPIPRHDTVYWYQQGPGQDPQFLISFYEKMQSDKGSIPDRFSAQQFSDYHSELNMSSLELGDSALYFCASSDMGGTSPYNEQFFGPGTRLTVL.

The gene calls are TRBV7-9 and TRBJ1-4; maybe TRBD1 (5 bases). This CDR3 is 12 amino acids long. Looked up from germline, CDR1 is SEHNR and CDR2 is FQNEAQ (reference sequence). The V end lost 8 bases, the J end lost 8 bases, and 12 bases lay between the germline ends. This CDR3 reads CASRGGNEKLFF. CDR3 DNA sequence: TGTGCCAGCCGGGGGGGAAACGAAAAACTGTTTTTT.

This chain uses TRBV6-1 with TRBJ2-3; 11 bases map to TRBD2. The CDR3 is made up of 16 amino acids. After removal of 3 bases from V and 8 bases from J, the junction contained 10 bases not matched to a gene. In germline, CDR1 is MNHNS, CDR2 SASEGT. CDR3 bases: TGTGCCAGCAGTGACGGAATCGGGCTAGCGGGGGGTACGCAGTATTTT. This codes for CASSDGIGLAGGTQYF.

The rearrangement uses TRBV5-1 and TRBJ2-7; 10 nucleotides line up with TRBD1. Germline V gives CDR1 SGHRS, CDR2 YFSETQ. The CDR3 contains 13 residues. Trimming removed 8 bases from V and 6 bases from J; junction bases left unmatched: 8. The CDR3 region is CASSGTGAGEQYF. The CDR3 DNA reads as TGCGCCAGTTCCGGGACAGGGGCTGGCGAGCAGTACTTC.

This clone was detected only once. The CDR3 protein is CASSYSTRGQETQYF. The CDR3 nucleotides read TGTGCCAGCAGTTACTCAACTCGGGGGCAAGAGACCCAGTACTTC. The genes are TRBV6-5 and TRBJ2-5, with a weak D call TRBD2 (6 bases). The CDR3 covers 15 residues. The V end was cut by 0 bases, the J end by 2 bases, with 10 bases between. Germline V gene sequence: CDR1 MNHEY, CDR2 SVGAGI.

This chain links TRBV6-1 with TRBJ1-5; 9 nucleotides match TRBD1. The V gene end was trimmed by 4 bases and the J gene end by 1 base; junction bases not matched to a gene: 5. This CDR3 comprises 16 residues. Germline CDR1 reads MNHNS; CDR2 reads SASEGT. The CDR3 region has the DNA TGTGCCAGCAGTGCTTTCACAGGGGGCAGCAATCAGCCCCAGCATTTT. Protein: CASSAFTGGSNQPQHF.

The V gene is TRBV7-6, the J gene TRBJ2-1; 8 nucleotides line up with TRBD2. V shed 1 base, J shed 6 bases, and the junction held 17 bases outside the gene matches. The CDR3 extends over 19 amino acids. The germline gives CDR1 SGHVS, CDR2 FNYEAQ. As DNA, the CDR3 is TGTGCCAGCAGCTTAGTCCCTAGCGGGTCTACCGACCCTATCAATGAGCAGTTCTTC. Translating gives CASSLVPSGSTDPINEQFF. Combining the CDR3 with reference TRBV7-6 and TRBJ2-1 gives the whole variable domain GAGVSQSPRYKVTKRGQDVALRCDPISGHVSLYWYRQALGQGPEFLTYFNYEAQQDKSGLPNDRFSAERPEGSISTLTIQRTEQRDSAMYRCASSLVPSGSTDPINEQFFGPGTRLTVL.

The chain carries TRBV30 and TRBJ1-5, with D perhaps TRBD1 (6 bases). This CDR3 region has 14 residues. The germline V gene encodes CDR1 GTSNPN and CDR2 SVGIG (reference sequence). The V gene lost 1 base and the J gene lost 3 bases, with 10 bases spanning the gap. DNA of the CDR3: TGTGCCTGGAGTGCTGGACAGCTCAATCAGCCCCAGCATTTT. It codes for CAWSAGQLNQPQHF.